A selection of T cell receptor beta chains follows, all from one sample in a study of tumor-infiltrating lymphocytes in primary liver carcinoma. Each CDR3 protein is one row after TCRdb ran MiXCR on the multiplex PCR reads. The table shows 310,000 or so distinct CDR3 sequences, with 58% occurring only once. The source material was peripheral blood. Source of these receptors: a woman aged 30 to 39 with primary liver carcinoma and hepatitis B virus infection. The CDR3 runs from the conserved cysteine through the conserved F or W. A D gene is named only where the DNA matches it firmly. Clone size is given for some rows only: seen once, a few or many times, or a class if the clone is expanded.

CDR3aa: CASMISGLTLSPLHF
CDR3nt: TGTGCCAGCATGATAAGTGGCCTTACCCTTTCACCCCTCCACTTT
d_gene: NA
j_gene: TRBJ1-6
v_gene: TRBV12-3/TRBV12-4
abundance: NA

CDR3aa: CASSSPGQGKAGANVLAF
CDR3nt: TGTGCCAGCAGCTCACCAGGACAGGGGAAAGCTGGGGCCAACGTCCTGGCTTTC
d_gene: TRBD1
j_gene: TRBJ2-6
v_gene: TRBV11-3
abundance: few

CDR3aa: CASSHLAAVGGELFF
CDR3nt: TGTGCCAGCAGCCATCTAGCGGCAGTGGGCGGGGAGCTGTTTTTT
d_gene: TRBD2
j_gene: TRBJ2-2
v_gene: TRBV4-2
abundance: NA

CDR3aa: CATSSPGLASGQYF
CDR3nt: TGTGCCACCAGTTCACCGGGACTAGCGTCCGGGCAGTACTTC
d_gene: TRBD2
j_gene: TRBJ2-7
v_gene: TRBV6-5
abundance: NA

CDR3aa: CASGLGGNNEQFF
CDR3nt: TGTGCCAGTGGCCTAGGAGGAAACAATGAGCAGTTCTTC
d_gene: NA
j_gene: TRBJ2-1
v_gene: TRBV11-3
abundance: NA

CDR3aa: CSGGVGNTIYF
CDR3nt: TGCAGCGGGGGAGTAGGAAACACCATATATTTT
d_gene: NA
j_gene: TRBJ1-3
v_gene: TRBV29-1
abundance: many

CDR3aa: CASTLDRGVSGELFF
CDR3nt: TGTGCCAGCACCTTGGACAGGGGGGTTTCCGGGGAGCTGTTTTTT
d_gene: TRBD1
j_gene: TRBJ2-2
v_gene: TRBV6-5
abundance: many

CDR3aa: CASSLSIPGSYEQYF
CDR3nt: TGTGCCAGCAGTTTAAGTATACCAGGATCATACGAGCAGTACTTC
d_gene: NA
j_gene: TRBJ2-7
v_gene: TRBV12-3/TRBV12-4
abundance: many

CDR3aa: CASSLWGQANYGYTF
CDR3nt: TGTGCCAGCAGTTTATGGGGACAGGCTAACTATGGCTACACCTTC
d_gene: TRBD1
j_gene: TRBJ1-2
v_gene: TRBV28
abundance: few

CDR3aa: CASSYRLNTEAFF
CDR3nt: TGTGCCAGCAGCTATAGATTGAACACTGAAGCTTTCTTT
d_gene: NA
j_gene: TRBJ1-1
v_gene: TRBV11-2
abundance: many

CDR3aa: CSVGHTEAFF
CDR3nt: TGCAGCGTGGGACACACTGAAGCTTTCTTT
d_gene: NA
j_gene: TRBJ1-1
v_gene: TRBV29-1
abundance: many

CDR3aa: CASFRPGPNTEAFF
CDR3nt: TGTGCCAGCTTTAGACCGGGACCGAACACTGAAGCTTTCTTT
d_gene: NA
j_gene: TRBJ1-1
v_gene: TRBV6-5
abundance: few

CDR3aa: CASSLEREGQNEQFF
CDR3nt: TGTGCCAGCAGCTTAGAGCGGGAGGGCCAGAATGAGCAGTTCTTC
d_gene: TRBD2
j_gene: TRBJ2-1
v_gene: TRBV13
abundance: few

CDR3aa: CVSSLVPGLAGGPQRTQYF
CDR3nt: TGTGTCAGCAGCTTAGTCCCGGGACTAGCGGGAGGGCCCCAGCGTACGCAGTATTTT
d_gene: TRBD2
j_gene: TRBJ2-3
v_gene: TRBV7-9
abundance: NA

CDR3aa: CSVETGTRGEYF
CDR3nt: TGCAGCGTTGAAACCGGGACCAGAGGAGAGTATTTT
d_gene: NA
j_gene: TRBJ2-3
v_gene: TRBV29-1
abundance: NA

CDR3aa: CANSPGQGFAPEAFF
CDR3nt: TGTGCCAACAGCCCTGGACAGGGTTTTGCGCCTGAAGCCTTCTTT
d_gene: TRBD1
j_gene: TRBJ1-1
v_gene: TRBV11-1
abundance: NA

CDR3aa: CASSLLPGLAYEQYF
CDR3nt: TGCGCCAGCAGCCTACTACCGGGACTTGCATACGAGCAGTACTTC
d_gene: NA
j_gene: TRBJ2-7
v_gene: TRBV5-1
abundance: once

CDR3aa: CVSSPKLGEKLFF
CDR3nt: TGTGTCAGCAGTCCCAAACTTGGTGAAAAACTGTTTTTT
d_gene: NA
j_gene: TRBJ1-4
v_gene: TRBV6-1
abundance: NA

CDR3aa: CASSQVLPGLLAEKLFF
CDR3nt: TGTGCCAGCAGCCAAGTTCTTCCCGGGCTCCTGGCTGAAAAACTGTTTTTT
d_gene: NA
j_gene: TRBJ1-4
v_gene: TRBV14
abundance: few

CDR3aa: CASSAHIRPLHF
CDR3nt: TGTGCCAGCAGCGCTCATATTCGGCCCCTCCACTTT
d_gene: NA
j_gene: TRBJ1-6
v_gene: TRBV6-1
abundance: NA

CDR3aa: CASTLIGQGPYEQYF
CDR3nt: TGTGCCAGCACCTTAATAGGACAGGGCCCCTACGAGCAGTACTTC
d_gene: TRBD1
j_gene: TRBJ2-7
v_gene: TRBV5-4
abundance: NA

CDR3aa: CASSTASTQYF
CDR3nt: TGTGCCAGCAGTACCGCGTCGACCCAGTACTTC
d_gene: NA
j_gene: TRBJ2-5
v_gene: TRBV12-3/TRBV12-4
abundance: many

CDR3aa: CASSLDTIVDYGREQYF
CDR3nt: TGTGCTAGCAGCTTAGATACTATCGTGGACTACGGGAGAGAGCAGTACTTC
d_gene: NA
j_gene: TRBJ2-7
v_gene: TRBV11-2
abundance: NA

CDR3aa: CASSLDFVLAKNIQYF
CDR3nt: TGTGCCAGCAGCTTAGATTTTGTCCTAGCCAAAAACATTCAGTACTTC
d_gene: NA
j_gene: TRBJ2-4
v_gene: TRBV7-2
abundance: NA

CDR3aa: CASSLGPTKHFF
CDR3nt: TGTGCCAGCAGTTTAGGCCCTACGAAGCATTTCTTC
d_gene: NA
j_gene: TRBJ2-1
v_gene: TRBV11-2
abundance: few

CDR3aa: CASSIAGANIKYF
CDR3nt: TGTGCCAGCAGTATAGCAGGGGCGAACATTAAGTACTTC
d_gene: NA
j_gene: TRBJ2-4
v_gene: TRBV6-1
abundance: once

CDR3aa: CASTQTVSGADVLTF
CDR3nt: TGTGCCAGCACCCAGACCGTCTCTGGGGCCGACGTCCTGACTTTC
d_gene: NA
j_gene: TRBJ2-6
v_gene: TRBV11-2
abundance: once

CDR3aa: CASSLSGRSYFEQFF
CDR3nt: TGTGCCAGCAGCTTGTCCGGGCGCAGCTACTTTGAGCAGTTCTTC
d_gene: NA
j_gene: TRBJ2-1
v_gene: TRBV11-2
abundance: NA

CDR3aa: CASRTGVRSNEKLSF
CDR3nt: TGTGCCAGCAGAACGGGAGTAAGGAGTAATGAAAAACTGTCTTTT
d_gene: NA
j_gene: TRBJ1-4
v_gene: TRBV6-2/TRBV6-3
abundance: NA

CDR3aa: CASSLESLSTEASF
CDR3nt: TGTGCCAGCAGCTTAGAATCCCTGAGCACTGAAGCTTCCTTT
d_gene: NA
j_gene: TRBJ1-1
v_gene: TRBV7-9
abundance: NA

CDR3aa: CASSQSWDLGEQYF
CDR3nt: TGTGCCAGCAGCCAATCGTGGGACCTCGGCGAGCAGTACTTC
d_gene: NA
j_gene: TRBJ2-7
v_gene: TRBV11-2
abundance: many

CDR3aa: CASRGSEVNTEAFF
CDR3nt: TGTGCCAGTAGGGGATCGGAGGTGAACACTGAAGCTTTCTTT
d_gene: NA
j_gene: TRBJ1-1
v_gene: TRBV19
abundance: NA

CDR3aa: CASSFPGSSSQTQYF
CDR3nt: TGTGCCAGCAGTTTTCCTGGCAGTAGTAGCCAGACCCAGTACTTC
d_gene: NA
j_gene: TRBJ2-5
v_gene: TRBV28
abundance: NA

CDR3aa: CASSLLAHVRPVSHNEQFF
CDR3nt: TGTGCCAGCAGCTTACTGGCGCACGTCAGACCCGTCTCCCACAATGAGCAGTTCTTC
d_gene: NA
j_gene: TRBJ2-1
v_gene: TRBV7-3
abundance: NA

CDR3aa: CASTRDRQNTGELFF
CDR3nt: TGTGCCAGCACCCGGGACAGACAGAACACCGGGGAGCTGTTTTTT
d_gene: TRBD1
j_gene: TRBJ2-2
v_gene: TRBV11-3
abundance: many

CDR3aa: CAWSRHEGADTQYF
CDR3nt: TGTGCCTGGAGCCGGCACGAGGGGGCAGATACACAGTATTTT
d_gene: TRBD1
j_gene: TRBJ2-3
v_gene: TRBV30
abundance: NA

CDR3aa: CSVEGGYIF
CDR3nt: TGTAGCGTTGAAGGCGGCTACATCTTC
d_gene: NA
j_gene: TRBJ1-2
v_gene: TRBV29-1
abundance: NA

CDR3aa: CASSSRDRNQPQHF
CDR3nt: TGTGCCAGCAGCTCACGAGACAGAAACCAGCCCCAGCATTTT
d_gene: NA
j_gene: TRBJ1-5
v_gene: TRBV11-1
abundance: NA

CDR3aa: CSVQTSGRVEQFF
CDR3nt: TGCAGCGTTCAGACTAGCGGGAGAGTCGAGCAGTTCTTC
d_gene: TRBD2
j_gene: TRBJ2-1
v_gene: TRBV29-1
abundance: many

CDR3aa: CASSLADQGRWTEAFF
CDR3nt: TGTGCCAGCAGTTTAGCAGATCAGGGTAGGTGGACTGAAGCTTTCTTT
d_gene: NA
j_gene: TRBJ1-1
v_gene: TRBV12-3/TRBV12-4
abundance: NA

CDR3aa: CASSPRTGGEAGNTIYF
CDR3nt: TGTGCCAGCAGCCCGAGGACAGGGGGCGAGGCTGGAAACACCATATATTTT
d_gene: TRBD1
j_gene: TRBJ1-3
v_gene: TRBV11-2
abundance: many

CDR3aa: CASRGQGMDEQYF
CDR3nt: TGTGCCAGCAGGGGACAGGGGATGGACGAGCAGTACTTC
d_gene: TRBD1
j_gene: TRBJ2-7
v_gene: TRBV7-9
abundance: few

CDR3aa: CASSYGMRTGTYEQYF
CDR3nt: TGTGCCAGCAGTTACGGTATGAGGACAGGGACCTACGAGCAGTACTTC
d_gene: TRBD1
j_gene: TRBJ2-7
v_gene: TRBV6-6
abundance: NA

CDR3aa: CASSGTSGSGSTDTQYF
CDR3nt: TGCGCCAGCAGCGGGACTAGCGGATCTGGTAGCACAGATACGCAGTATTTT
d_gene: TRBD2
j_gene: TRBJ2-3
v_gene: TRBV10-2
abundance: NA

CDR3aa: CASSFDSNTDTQYF
CDR3nt: TGTGCCAGCAGTTTCGACAGCAACACAGATACGCAGTATTTT
d_gene: NA
j_gene: TRBJ2-3
v_gene: TRBV12-3/TRBV12-4
abundance: many

CDR3aa: CASSLGEGELFF
CDR3nt: TGTGCCAGCAGCTTGGGGGAAGGGGAGCTGTTTTTT
d_gene: NA
j_gene: TRBJ2-2
v_gene: TRBV5-5
abundance: few

CDR3aa: CASSLSLTDYGYTF
CDR3nt: TGTGCCAGCAGCTTGAGTTTGACAGACTATGGCTACACCTTC
d_gene: NA
j_gene: TRBJ1-2
v_gene: TRBV5-8
abundance: NA

CDR3aa: CASSRLAGGWVEQLF
CDR3nt: TGTGCCAGCAGCCGACTAGCGGGAGGGTGGGTTGAGCAGCTCTTC
d_gene: TRBD2
j_gene: TRBJ2-1
v_gene: TRBV6-5
abundance: NA

CDR3aa: CASILVGLASYRPGYEQYF
CDR3nt: TGTGCCAGCATCTTAGTCGGACTAGCGTCCTACCGTCCAGGGTACGAGCAATACTTC
d_gene: TRBD2
j_gene: TRBJ2-7
v_gene: TRBV11-2
abundance: NA

CDR3aa: CASSLGSGVGEQYF
CDR3nt: TGCGCCAGCAGCTTGGGGTCGGGAGTGGGGGAGCAGTACTTC
d_gene: NA
j_gene: TRBJ2-7
v_gene: TRBV5-1
abundance: NA

CDR3aa: CASSSGDAQYF
CDR3nt: TGTGCCAGCAGCTCTGGAGATGCACAGTATTTT
d_gene: NA
j_gene: TRBJ2-3
v_gene: TRBV11-2
abundance: NA

CDR3aa: CAYNRAQGEKLFF
CDR3nt: TGTGCCTACAACCGGGCCCAGGGGGAAAAACTGTTTTTT
d_gene: NA
j_gene: TRBJ1-4
v_gene: TRBV30
abundance: few

CDR3aa: CSDHESREDGRAYF
CDR3nt: TGCAGCGACCATGAATCGAGGGAGGATGGAAGAGCTTACTTT
d_gene: NA
j_gene: TRBJ1-1
v_gene: TRBV29-1
abundance: NA

CDR3aa: CASSEFRRNTEAFF
CDR3nt: TGTGCCAGCAGTGAATTTCGTAGGAACACTGAAGCTTTCTTT
d_gene: NA
j_gene: TRBJ1-1
v_gene: TRBV6-1
abundance: NA